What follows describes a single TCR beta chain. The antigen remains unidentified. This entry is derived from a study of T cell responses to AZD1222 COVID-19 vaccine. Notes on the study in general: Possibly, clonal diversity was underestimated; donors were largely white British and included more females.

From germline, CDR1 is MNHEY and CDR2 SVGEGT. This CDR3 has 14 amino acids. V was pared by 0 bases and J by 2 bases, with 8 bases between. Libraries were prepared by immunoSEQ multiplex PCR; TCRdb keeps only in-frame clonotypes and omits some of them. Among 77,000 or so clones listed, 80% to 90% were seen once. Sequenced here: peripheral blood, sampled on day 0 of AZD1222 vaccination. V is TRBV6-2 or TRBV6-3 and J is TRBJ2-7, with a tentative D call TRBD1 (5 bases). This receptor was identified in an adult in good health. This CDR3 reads CASSYSTATYEQYF. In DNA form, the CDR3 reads TGTGCCAGCAGTTACTCGACAGCGACCTACGAGCAGTACTTC.